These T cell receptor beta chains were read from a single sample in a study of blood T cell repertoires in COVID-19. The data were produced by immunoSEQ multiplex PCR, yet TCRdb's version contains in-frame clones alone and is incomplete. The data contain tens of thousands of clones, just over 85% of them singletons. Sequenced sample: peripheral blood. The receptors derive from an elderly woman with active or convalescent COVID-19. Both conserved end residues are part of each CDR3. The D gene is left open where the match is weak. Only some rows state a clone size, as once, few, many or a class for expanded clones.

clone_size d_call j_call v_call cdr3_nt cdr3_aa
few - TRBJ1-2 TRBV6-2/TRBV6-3 TGTGCCAGCAGTTCCCCAGGGTGGGGGCTTGGCTACACCTTC CASSSPGWGLGYTF
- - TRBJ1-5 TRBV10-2 TGCGCCAGCAAGAGCAGGCCAAGGAATCAGCCCCAGCATTTT CASKSRPRNQPQHF
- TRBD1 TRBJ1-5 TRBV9 TGTGCCAGCAGCCTCGGGACAGGGGGAGCCAATCAGCCCCAGCATTTT CASSLGTGGANQPQHF
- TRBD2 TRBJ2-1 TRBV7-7 TGTGCCAGCAGCCACAGCGGGGTGTTCAGTGAGCAGTTCTTC CASSHSGVFSEQFF
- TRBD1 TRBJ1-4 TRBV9 TGTGCCAGCAGCCCCCAAGGAGGGGGCTGGAATGAAAAACTGTTTTTT CASSPQGGGWNEKLFF
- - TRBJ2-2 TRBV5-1 TGCGCCAGCTCCTTAACAGTCAACACCGGGGAGCTGTTTTTT CASSLTVNTGELFF
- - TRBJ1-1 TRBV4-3 TGCGCCAGCAGCCAAGATTTAAACAGGGCAAAGGAAGCTTTCTTT CASSQDLNRAKEAFF
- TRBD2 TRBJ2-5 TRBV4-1 TGCGCCAGCAGCCAAGAAGGACTAGCGGGGAGGCAAGAGACCCAGTACTTC CASSQEGLAGRQETQYF
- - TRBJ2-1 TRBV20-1 TGCAGTGCGTGGGCATTCAATGAGCAGTTCTTC CSAWAFNEQFF
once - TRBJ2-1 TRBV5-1 TGCGCCAGCAGCTTGAGCCGAAACAATGAGCAGTTCTTC CASSLSRNNEQFF
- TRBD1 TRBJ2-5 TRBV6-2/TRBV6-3 TGTGCCAGCAGCCGACAGGGGTCGCGGGAGACCCAGTACTTC CASSRQGSRETQYF
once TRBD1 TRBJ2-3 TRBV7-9 TGTGCCAGCAGCCCACCGGGACAGGGGTGGGATACGCAGTATTTT CASSPPGQGWDTQYF
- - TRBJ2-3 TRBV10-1 TGCGCCAGCAGTGAGTCGGGCCAGGGGCTTTCGGATACGCAGTATTTT CASSESGQGLSDTQYF
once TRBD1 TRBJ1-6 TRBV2 TGTGCCAGCGGAACAGGGGGGAGCTCCTATAATTCACCCCTCCACTTT CASGTGGSSYNSPLHF
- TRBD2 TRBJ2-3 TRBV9 TGTGCCAGCAGCGGTTGGAGCGGGAGACCCACAGATACGCAGTATTTT CASSGWSGRPTDTQYF
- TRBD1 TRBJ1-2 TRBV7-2 TGTGCCAGCAGCTTATTCGGGACAGCCGATGGCTACACCTTC CASSLFGTADGYTF
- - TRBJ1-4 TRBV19 TGTGCCAGTAGTATTGGGGGGTCAGACGCTGAAAAACTGTTTTTT CASSIGGSDAEKLFF
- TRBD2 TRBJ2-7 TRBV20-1 TGCAGTGCTAGTGGCAATTTAGCGGGAGGGGGCGAGCAGTACTTC CSASGNLAGGGEQYF
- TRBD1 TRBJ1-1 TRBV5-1 TGCGCCAGCAGCTTAGGACAGGGTTTGATGGCTGAAGCTTTCTTT CASSLGQGLMAEAFF
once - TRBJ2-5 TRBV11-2 TGTGCCAGCAGCCCCGTACCGGGGGTAGACCAGTACTTC CASSPVPGVDQYF
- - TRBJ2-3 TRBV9 TGTGCCAGCAGCGTAAATCGTATGAGCACAGATACGCAGTATTTT CASSVNRMSTDTQYF
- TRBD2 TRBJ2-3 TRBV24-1 TGTGCCACCAGTGATAGTCATCCGGGACTAGCTCAAGATACGCAGTATTTT CATSDSHPGLAQDTQYF
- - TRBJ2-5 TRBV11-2 TGTGCCAGCAGCTCCTCAGGGGTGGTGGAGACCCAGTACTTC CASSSSGVVETQYF
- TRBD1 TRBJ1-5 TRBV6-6 TGTGCCAGCAGTTCGGGAGGACAGGGCGAGGGTCAGCCCCAGCATTTT CASSSGGQGEGQPQHF
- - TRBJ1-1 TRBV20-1 TGCAGTGCTTTCCGGACAGATGAAGCTTTCTTT CSAFRTDEAFF
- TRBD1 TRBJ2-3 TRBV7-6 TGTGCCAGCAGCTCTCACAGGGGGCTCCCAGATACGCAGTATTTT CASSSHRGLPDTQYF
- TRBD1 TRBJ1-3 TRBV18 TGTGCCAGCTCCCGACAGGGGGCGGAAAACACCATATATTTT CASSRQGAENTIYF
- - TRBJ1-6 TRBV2 TGTGCCAGCAGTGAAGGGAGACCCTCGAGTAATTCACCCCTCCACTTT CASSEGRPSSNSPLHF
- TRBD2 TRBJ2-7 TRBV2 TGTGCCAGCAGTGAGGGGACTAGCGCCTACGAGCAGTACTTC CASSEGTSAYEQYF
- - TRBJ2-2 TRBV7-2 TGTGCCAGCAGCTTTGGGGCACCACCCGCCCTGTTTTTT CASSFGAPPALFF